The 15 T cell receptor beta chains given below trace back to one sample, sequenced in a study of CD8 T cells in Susac syndrome. Random hexamers primed reverse transcription of roughly 0.5 to 1 ug RNA. A single record per CDR3 protein comes from TCRdb applying MiXCR to the immunoSEQ multiplex PCR reads. Of tens of thousands of distinct CDR3 sequences listed, approximately 96% were seen once; the top ten hold 0.62%. Specimen: CD8+ T cells from PBMCs. The receptors here all came from a human donor with Susac syndrome.

The V gene is TRBV9, the J gene TRBJ2-2; 10 bases fit TRBD1. The junction had 4 bases not matched to a gene; V was cut back by 4 bases and J by 4 bases. Per germline, CDR1 SGDLS and CDR2 YYNGEE. The CDR3 spans 15 residues. The CDR3 DNA reads TGTGCCAGCAGCCCCAGGACAGGGGGCACCGGGGAGCTGTTTTTT. Its protein is CASSPRTGGTGELFF.

V is TRBV5-6 and J is TRBJ2-5; maybe TRBD1 (6 bases). This CDR3 contains 13 residues. Deletions cut 4 bases from V and 4 bases from J, with 11 bases between. CDR1 and CDR2 from the germline V gene are SGHDT and YYEEEE. The DNA of the CDR3 is TGTGCCAGCAGCCAAGGGGGTGGAGAGACCCAGTACTTC. This encodes CASSQGGGETQYF. Filled out from reference TRBV5-6 and TRBJ2-5, the complete variable domain reads DAGVTQSPTHLIKTRGQQVTLRCSPKSGHDTVSWYQQALGQGPQFIFQYYEEEERQRGNFPDRFSGHQFPNYSSELNVNALLLGDSALYLCASSQGGGETQYFGPGTRLLVL.

The chain is built from TRBV27 and TRBJ1-1; no clear D. The CDR3 extends over 15 amino acids. Germline CDR1 reads MNHEY; CDR2 reads SMNVEV (reference sequence). V gave up 4 bases and J gave up 0 bases, with 12 bases separating them. This CDR3 reads CASSSPRTVNTEAFF. The DNA of the CDR3 is TGTGCCAGCAGTTCCCCCCGGACGGTGAACACTGAAGCTTTCTTT.

The chain combines TRBV28 with TRBJ2-7; D may correspond to TRBD1 or TRBD2 (7 bases each). CDR1 and CDR2 from the germline V gene are MDHEN and SYDVKM. This CDR3 has 14 amino acids. V lost 5 bases and J lost 2, with 13 bases in between. CDR3 region: CASSRQGLTYEQYF. In DNA, the CDR3 is TGTGCCAGCAGTCGACAGGGACTAACCTACGAGCAGTACTTC.

This clonotype was observed a single time. The gene calls are TRBV12-3 or TRBV12-4 and TRBJ2-1; 7 nucleotides agree with TRBD1. The CDR3 is 14 amino acids. Germline trimming cut 8 bases from V and 7 bases from J; bases unmatched to any gene: 11. CDR3 region: CASARQGVGNEQFF. DNA of the CDR3: TGTGCCAGCGCCAGACAGGGAGTGGGAAATGAGCAGTTCTTC.

The gene calls are TRBV7-2 and TRBJ2-4; D is tentatively TRBD1 or TRBD2 (5 bases each). This CDR3 contains 13 residues. V was pared by 4 bases and J by 6 bases, with 10 bases between. From germline, CDR1 is SGHTA and CDR2 FQGNSA. The CDR3 sequence is CASSSSGGNIQYF. The CDR3 DNA follows: TGTGCCAGCAGCTCTAGTGGGGGAAACATTCAGTACTTC. The full variable domain, in which reference TRBV7-2 and TRBJ2-4 provide the parts outside the CDR3, is GAGVSQSPSNKVTEKGKDVELRCDPISGHTALYWYRQSLGQGLEFLIYFQGNSAPDKSGLPSDRFSAERTGGSVSTLTIQRTQQEDSAVYLCASSSSGGNIQYFGAGTRLSVL.

The chain carries TRBV6-2 or TRBV6-3 and TRBJ1-6, with D unclear. V was trimmed by 6 bases and J by 16 bases, leaving 13 bases between them. The CDR3 has 11 amino acids. CDR1 and CDR2 from the germline V gene are MNHEY and SVGEGT. This CDR3 reads CASSPGFVLHF. For the CDR3, the DNA is TGTGCCAGCAGCCCCGGGTTTGTTCTCCACTTT.

The chain employs TRBV15 and TRBJ1-5; a weak D match, TRBD1 (6 bases). Looked up from germline, CDR1 is LNHNV and CDR2 is YYDKDF (reference sequence). V lost 2 bases, J lost 0 bases, and 8 bases lay in between. The CDR3 sequence is 15 residues long. The CDR3 nucleotides are TGTGCCACCAGCAGACGGACAGATAGCAATCAGCCCCAGCATTTT. Translation gives CATSRRTDSNQPQHF.

The rearrangement uses TRBV4-3 and TRBJ1-2, with D perhaps matching TRBD1 (5 bases). Germline CDR1 reads LGHNA; CDR2 reads YSLEER. V lost 4 bases to trimming and J lost 3 bases, with 15 bases between them. CDR3 length: 15 residues. CDR3 sequence (DNA): TGCGCCAGCAGCCGCGGGACTTTCGAAGACTATGGCTACACCTTC. This codes for CASSRGTFEDYGYTF.

V usage is TRBV12-5 and J usage is TRBJ1-6; a weak D match, TRBD1 (6 bases). Germline V lookup: CDR1 LGHNT, CDR2 FRNRAP. V gave up 2 bases and J gave up 9 bases, with 8 bases separating them. This CDR3 spans 13 amino acids. CDR3 sequence: CASGLQGSSPLHF. The CDR3, as DNA: TGTGCTAGTGGTTTGCAGGGGTCTTCACCCCTCCACTTT.

This sequence joins TRBV28 and TRBJ1-5, with D unclear. Deletions cut 2 bases from V and 4 bases from J, with 15 bases between. The CDR3 covers 16 residues. The germline CDR1 and CDR2 sequences are MDHEN and SYDVKM. In nucleotides, the CDR3 is TGTGCCAGCAGTTTAACCTTGACTTTAAGGAATCAGCCCCAGCATTTT. Amino acid sequence: CASSLTLTLRNQPQHF.

The chain employs TRBV20-1 and TRBJ2-7; D not resolved. The CDR3 is 13 amino acids. Germline CDR1 and CDR2: DFQATT and SNEGSKA (reference sequence). V was cut by 1 base and J by 6 bases, with 13 bases left in between. DNA of the CDR3: TGCAGTGCTAGAGGGCTAGTTACCCCCGAGCAGTACTTC. Amino acids: CSARGLVTPEQYF.

This clonotype has just one count. The DNA of the CDR3 is TGTGCCAGCAGCTTAACAGGGGGCTTGGACGAGCAGTACTTC. Amino acids: CASSLTGGLDEQYF. The V gene is TRBV7-3, the J gene TRBJ2-7; TRBD1 aligns across 7 bases. The trim removed 0 bases at V and 5 bases at J, leaving 4 bases unmatched. Germline CDR1 is SGHTA and CDR2 is FQGTGA. The CDR3 spans 14 residues.

The CDR3 DNA is TGTGCCAGCAGCTTAGCTAGGGAAGATACGCAGTATTTT. Its translation: CASSLAREDTQYF. The chain carries TRBV7-2 and TRBJ2-3; D gene uncertain. Per germline, CDR1 SGHTA and CDR2 FQGNSA. V lost 0 bases to trimming and J lost 5 bases, with 6 bases between them. The CDR3 spans 13 residues.

The J gene is TRBJ2-3, the V gene TRBV25-1; no firm D call. The CDR3 has 11 residues. Germline-derived CDR1 and CDR2 are MGHDK and SYGVNS. Deletions cut 6 bases from V and 8 bases from J, with 9 bases between. This CDR3 reads CASSAPGTQYF. In DNA form, the CDR3 reads TGTGCCAGCAGCGCTCCGGGTACGCAGTATTTT.